The entry that follows covers one TCR beta chain sequence. Its antigen is not known. The record originates from a study of cytomegalovirus exposure and HLA in healthy donors. Study results and caveats: In an earlier analysis, most TCR beta V segments were productive about 90% or about 30% of the time.

The germline V gene has CDR1 SGHRS and CDR2 YFSETQ. Trimming removed 3 bases at V and 1 base at J, with 7 bases between. This CDR3 is 13 amino acids long. 13 Jbeta primers and 60 Vbeta primers were used for the PCR. Per the original methods: Among the unique TCR beta chains that a later analysis counted, about 86 million in all, 10 million to 14 million were shared. Generated by immunoSEQ multiplex PCR, the TCRdb table keeps only in-frame clones and is missing some. D and trimming were read from the DNA, whereas the V and J calls and clone size are those reported in that table. In the table there are 130,000 to 150,000 clones, roughly 72% of which are singletons.

The chain uses TRBV5-1 and TRBJ1-1; no definite D call. The receptor's source is a man aged 40-55 years in good health and CMV-seronegative. The specimen sequenced was PBMCs. CDR3 sequence reads: CASSSLWNTEAFF. CDR3 nucleotide sequence: TGCGCCAGCAGCTCCCTGTGGAACACTGAAGCTTTCTTT.